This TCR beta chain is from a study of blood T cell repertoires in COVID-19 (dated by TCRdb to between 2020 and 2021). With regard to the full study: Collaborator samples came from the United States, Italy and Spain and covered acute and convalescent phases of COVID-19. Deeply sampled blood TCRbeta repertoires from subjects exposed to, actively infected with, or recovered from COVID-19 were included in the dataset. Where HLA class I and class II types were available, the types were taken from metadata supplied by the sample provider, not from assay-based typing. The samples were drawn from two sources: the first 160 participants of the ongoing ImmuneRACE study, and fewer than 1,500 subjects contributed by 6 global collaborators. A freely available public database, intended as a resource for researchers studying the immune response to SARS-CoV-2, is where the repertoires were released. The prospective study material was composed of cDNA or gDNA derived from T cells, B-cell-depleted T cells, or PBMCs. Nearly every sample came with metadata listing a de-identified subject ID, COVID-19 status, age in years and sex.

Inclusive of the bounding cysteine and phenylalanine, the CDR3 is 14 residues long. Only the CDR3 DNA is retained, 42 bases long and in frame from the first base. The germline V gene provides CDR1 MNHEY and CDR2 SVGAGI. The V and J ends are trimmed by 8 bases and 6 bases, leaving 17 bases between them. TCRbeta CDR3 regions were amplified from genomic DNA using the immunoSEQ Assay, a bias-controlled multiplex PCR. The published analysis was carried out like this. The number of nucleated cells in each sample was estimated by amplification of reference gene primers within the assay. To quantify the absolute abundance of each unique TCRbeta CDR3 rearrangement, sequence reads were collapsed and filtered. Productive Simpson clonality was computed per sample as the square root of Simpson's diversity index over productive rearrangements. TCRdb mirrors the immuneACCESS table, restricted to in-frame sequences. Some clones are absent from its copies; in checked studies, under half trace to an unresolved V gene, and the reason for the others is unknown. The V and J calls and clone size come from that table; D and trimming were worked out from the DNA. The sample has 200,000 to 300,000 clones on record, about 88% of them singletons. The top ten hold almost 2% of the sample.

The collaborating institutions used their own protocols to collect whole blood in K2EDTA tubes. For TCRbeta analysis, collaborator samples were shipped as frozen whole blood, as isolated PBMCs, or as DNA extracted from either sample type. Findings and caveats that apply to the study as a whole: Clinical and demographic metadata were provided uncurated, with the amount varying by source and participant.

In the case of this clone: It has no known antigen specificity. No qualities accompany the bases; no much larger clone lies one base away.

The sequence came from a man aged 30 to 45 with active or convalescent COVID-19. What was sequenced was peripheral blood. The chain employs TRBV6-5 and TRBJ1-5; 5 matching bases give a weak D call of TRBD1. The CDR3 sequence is CASPNGGKGQPQHF. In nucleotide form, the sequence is TGTGCCAGCCCAAACGGGGGGAAGGGTCAGCCCCAGCATTTT.